This entry features one T cell receptor (beta chain) sequence. These data belong to a study of control samples from healthy donors and cancer patients. Trimming pared 2 bases from V and 1 base from J, leaving 9 bases between. This CDR3 contains 14 residues. CDR1 and CDR2 (germline): SEHNR, FQNEAQ (reference sequence). Assay: immunoSEQ multiplex PCR; the TCRdb copy retains only in-frame clones and omits some. The sample shows 130,000 or so clones, roughly 89% of them seen only once. The gene calls are TRBV7-9 and TRBJ2-7; D is ambiguous. The sequenced sample was PBMCs. The TCR sequence derives from a man aged 50 or older with head and neck cancer. In DNA form, the CDR3 reads TGTGCCAGCAGCTTAACGTTAGAATCCTACGAGCAGTACTTC. This translates into CASSLTLESYEQYF.